The present TCR beta chain was sequenced within a study of post-analysis software for immune sequencing data. Libraries were made from TCR beta cDNA, and they carried unique molecular identifiers. A population of about 0.85 to 11 million T cells gave rise to roughly 0.5 million cDNA molecules. TCRdb re-derived calls from the PCR reads in MiXCR, one entry per CDR3 protein. This sample carries about 680,000 distinct CDR3 sequences, roughly three fifths of them seen once, and the ten largest clones take around 10%. The CDR3 totals 16 residues. Germline V gives CDR1 MNHEY, CDR2 SVGEGT. The V end was cut by 2 bases, the J end by 0 bases, with 11 bases between. About this clonotype: What it binds is not known.

Study-level findings and limits: Relative to controls, patients had about five TRBV segments at higher frequency, with TRBV5-6, TRBV5-1 and TRBV20-1 among these. Multiple sclerosis patients had significantly lower normalized Chao1 diversity than controls.

The sample consisted of blood. The TCR was taken from a girl between 2 and 10 years old with multiple sclerosis. The gene calls are TRBV6-2 or TRBV6-3 and TRBJ1-5; D not resolved. As DNA, the CDR3 is TGTGCCAGCAGTTACGGGTCAGCTTATAGCAATCAGCCCCAGCATTTT. Encoded protein: CASSYGSAYSNQPQHF.